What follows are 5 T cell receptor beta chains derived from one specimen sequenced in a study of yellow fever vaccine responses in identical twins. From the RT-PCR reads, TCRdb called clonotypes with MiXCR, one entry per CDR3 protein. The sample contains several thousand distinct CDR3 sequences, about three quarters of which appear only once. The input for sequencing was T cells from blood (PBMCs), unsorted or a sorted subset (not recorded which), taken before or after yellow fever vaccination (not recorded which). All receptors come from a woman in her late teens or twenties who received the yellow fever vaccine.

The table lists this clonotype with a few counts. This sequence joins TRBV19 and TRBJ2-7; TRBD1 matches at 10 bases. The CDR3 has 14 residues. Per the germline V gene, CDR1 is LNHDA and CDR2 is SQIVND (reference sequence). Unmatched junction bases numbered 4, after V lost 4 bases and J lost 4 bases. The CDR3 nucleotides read TGTGCCAGTAGTACAGGACAGGGGGGTTACGAGCAGTACTTC. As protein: CASSTGQGGYEQYF.

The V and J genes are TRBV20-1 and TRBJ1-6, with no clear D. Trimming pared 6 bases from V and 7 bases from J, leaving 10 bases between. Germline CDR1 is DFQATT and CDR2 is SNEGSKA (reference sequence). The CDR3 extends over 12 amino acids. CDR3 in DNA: TGCAGTGCCGCGCCGGGGAATTCACCCCTCCACTTT. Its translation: CSAAPGNSPLHF.

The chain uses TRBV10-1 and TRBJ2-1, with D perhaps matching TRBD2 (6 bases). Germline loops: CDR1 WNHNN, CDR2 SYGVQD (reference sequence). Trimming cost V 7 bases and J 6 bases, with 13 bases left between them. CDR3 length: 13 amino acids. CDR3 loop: CASTEGPRNEQFF. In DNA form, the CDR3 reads TGCGCCAGCACGGAGGGGCCACGCAATGAGCAGTTCTTC.

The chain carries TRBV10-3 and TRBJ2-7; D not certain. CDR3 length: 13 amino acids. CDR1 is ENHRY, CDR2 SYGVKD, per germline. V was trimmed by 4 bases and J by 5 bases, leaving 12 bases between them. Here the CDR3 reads CAISGAGSNEQYF. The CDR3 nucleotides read TGTGCCATCAGTGGGGCAGGAAGCAACGAGCAGTACTTC.

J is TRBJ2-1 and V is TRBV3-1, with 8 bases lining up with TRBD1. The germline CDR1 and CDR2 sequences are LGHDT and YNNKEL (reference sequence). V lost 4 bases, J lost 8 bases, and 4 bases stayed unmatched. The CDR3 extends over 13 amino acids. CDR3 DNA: TGTGCCAGCAGCCCGACAGGGGACCATGAGCAGTTCTTC. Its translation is CASSPTGDHEQFF.